The subject of this entry is one T cell receptor (beta chain). This clone was seen just once. It lacks a known antigen. Base qualities were left out, and no much larger clone turns up one base away. The same CDR3 can be traced to other DNA sequences in this sample. The sample originates from a study of shared clonotypes between healthy human individuals (dated by TCRdb to 2020 to 2021). Study-level background: A couple of women and three men aged 18 to 49 years were included in the cohort. Per donor, three plates each were used for CD4 naive and CD4 memory, two for CD8 naive, and one for CD8 memory. The study deeply sequenced blood TCR repertoires of 5 or 6 healthy adults to estimate repertoire size and the extent of clonotype sharing between individuals. To increase sequencing depth and limit assay-specific biases, different laboratories used diverse techniques to prepare libraries and sequence TCR repertoires. Each donor's leukapheresis produced roughly between roughly 0.9 and 9 billion PBMCs. The investigation overall reported the following: Because the study included a small number of donors, the genetic and exposure-history diversity represented was limited. Naive subsets generally had larger estimated clonotype richness than memory subsets. Sampling was restricted to blood, and TCR repertoires in tissue are likely to differ from TCR repertoires in blood. Rarefaction of sorted-subset datasets indicated incomplete sequencing despite the large sequencing depth. When four donors were compared, the shared fraction of clonotypes was around 5.1% for naive CD4, around 3.5% for naive CD8, roughly 2.5% for memory CD4, and 0.35% to 0.4% for memory CD8. Compared with non-shared clonotypes, clonotypes shared by all four sorted-subset donors had higher generation probabilities. Pairwise subsampling indicated that sequencing depth was expected to affect the degree of clonotype sharing among donors.

Healthy HIV-negative adults with no recently reported acute infections or vaccinations were included as donors. All donors were Caucasian adults living in Nashville, Tennessee, USA. CD4+ T cells were enriched by magnetic negative selection, after which naive cells were positively selected on CD45RA and the negative fraction was taken as the memory subset. After blood collection by leukapheresis, PBMCs were isolated using Ficoll-Histopaque density gradient centrifugation and then cryopreserved in the vapor phase of liquid nitrogen. Purity and quantity of every magnetically sorted T cell population were checked by analytical flow cytometry. Genomic DNA was isolated from every sorted fraction and measured by UV absorbance on a Nanodrop 2000c. Using the deep immunoSEQ assay, multiplex PCR amplified TCR CDR3 regions from genomic DNA. For each cell subset, the extracted genomic DNA was distributed evenly across all wells of several immunoSEQ 96-well plates, and each plate served as one replicate. For sorted subsets, each replicate PCR was loaded with 200 ng genomic DNA, equivalent to about 30,000 T cell genomes. The purified libraries were quantified using a Qubit 3.0 fluorometer, sized with a Bioanalyzer 2100, and then quantified again using the KAPA Library Quantification kit. Every immunoSEQ 96-well plate was sequenced on a separate single-read 150-cycle Illumina NextSeq 550 flow cell. For the original study's pipeline: Because the immunoSEQ output included only junctional sequences and no quality scores, the filtering could not be the same as the filtering used for full-length reads. To assign V/J genes and CDR3, sequences were annotated using PyIR, a Python wrapper for IgBLAST v1.9, with IMGT germline references. Reads were removed for weak V/J assignments (E-value above 1e-6), missing CDR3, stop codons, out-of-frame junctions, or ambiguous translated residues. V3J clonotypes were defined as sequences sharing an identical inferred V gene, J gene, and CDR3 amino acid sequence. Percentage overlap between repertoires was calculated by dividing the number of shared unique clonotypes by the size of the smaller repertoire. Repertoire richness was assessed with RTK rarefaction, the Chao1 estimator, and Recon v2.1 estimates of unobserved clonotypes. Generation probabilities were computed with OLGA for all TCRbeta clonotypes obtained by the gDNA method from several donors. Drawn from immuneACCESS, this table holds only the in-frame rearrangements with V and J called that TCRdb kept. Clones are partly lost; checked studies trace under half to an unresolved V gene and leave the rest unexplained. V, J and clone size reflect that table, while D and trimming were determined from the DNA. The sample profile shows around 2.3 million clones; approximately 96% of them were found once. The biggest ten clones account for around 0.13% of the sample.

Sequenced sample: naive CD4+ T cells sorted from blood. This specimen's cell subset or site label, per the study, means: CD45RA+ positively selected. The source of this sequence is a man aged 18 to 30 in good health.

The CDR3 protein: CSVGGAPEQYF. The DNA sequence reads TGCAGCGTAGGGGGGGCTCCCGAGCAGTACTTC. The chain employs TRBV29-1 and TRBJ2-7; a tentative D match to TRBD2 spans 7 bases. The CDR3 measures 11 amino acids from cysteine to phenylalanine. Of the read, only the CDR3 DNA is kept; its 33 bases are in frame from base 1. CDR1 and CDR2 were assigned from the germline V gene as SQVTM and ANQGSEA. V is pared back by 6 bases and J by 6 bases, with 12 bases lying between the germline termini.